This entry describes one TCR beta chain. From germline, CDR1 is MGHRA and CDR2 YSYEKL. This CDR3 spans 17 amino acids. Trimming left V 0 bases short and J 6 bases short, with 19 bases between. Here immunoSEQ multiplex PCR was the method, and the copy in TCRdb shows in-frame clones only, minus some. The table has fewer than 110,000 clones, around nine tenths seen once. This sample was included in a study of T cell changes during pregnancy in multiple sclerosis. Sequencing used peripheral blood, obtained after pregnancy. The TCR originated in a female donor with multiple sclerosis, enrolled in a pregnancy study. This sequence joins TRBV4-1 and TRBJ2-3; D may be TRBD2 (6 bases). DNA for the CDR3: TGCGCCAGCAGCCAAGAGGGGACTCTACAACCTTCGGATACGCAGTATTTT. Encoded protein: CASSQEGTLQPSDTQYF.